The present TCR beta chain was sequenced within a study of T cell clonality in common variable immunodeficiency. Study-wide results and caveats: CVID subjects showed higher TCRbeta clonality than healthy controls. Common variable immunodeficiency TCR beta sequences reportedly had fewer deletions and N-nucleotide insertions. Shared TCRbeta clones were fewer between CVID subjects than controls.

Germline CDR1 and CDR2: ENHRY and SYGVKD. The CDR3 loop spans 18 amino acids. V dropped 3 bases and J dropped 0; count of bases not matched to a gene: 7. Many counts were recorded for this clone. As yet, its antigen is unknown. The CDR3 extends 3 residues past the end of the read, so its final part is completed from the germline J gene. CVID and control samples used equivalent genomic DNA input. The assay was immunoSEQ multiplex PCR, and TCRdb's table has in-frame clones only and misses some. The sample was found to contain 44,000 or so clones, and every one recurs. Sequences were obtained from peripheral blood mononuclear cells. The V gene is TRBV10-3, the J gene TRBJ2-1; 11 bases agree with TRBD1. The receptor was derived from a person between 18 and 75 years old in good health. Incomplete CDR3 DNA: TGTGCCATCAGTGACCCGGGACAGGGGGACCCCTCCTACAATGAG. It translates to CAISDPGQGDPSYNE. The full CDR3 is CAISDPGQGDPSYNEQFF.